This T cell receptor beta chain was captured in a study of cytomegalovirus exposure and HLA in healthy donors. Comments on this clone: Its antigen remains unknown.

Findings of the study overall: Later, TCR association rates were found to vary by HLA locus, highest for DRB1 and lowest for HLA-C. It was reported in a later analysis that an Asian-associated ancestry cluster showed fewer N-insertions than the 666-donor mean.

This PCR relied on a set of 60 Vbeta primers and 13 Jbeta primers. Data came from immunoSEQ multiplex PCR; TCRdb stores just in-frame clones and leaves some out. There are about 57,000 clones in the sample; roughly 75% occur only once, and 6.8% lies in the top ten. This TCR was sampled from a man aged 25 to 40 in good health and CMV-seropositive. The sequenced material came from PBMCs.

CDR3 DNA sequence: TGTGCCAGCACTGCAAGCCCTGGAAACACCATATATTTT. As protein: CASTASPGNTIYF. The rearrangement joins TRBV6-5 to TRBJ1-3; D gene unclear. The length of the CDR3 is 13 residues. Trimming pared 7 bases from V and 2 bases from J, leaving 9 bases between. Per germline, CDR1 MNHEY and CDR2 SVGAGI.